The 10 T cell receptor beta chains reported below all come from one sample, sequenced in a study of blood T cell repertoires in COVID-19. TCRdb keeps only in-frame clones here, not all; method: immunoSEQ multiplex PCR. The table includes fewer than 200,000 clones, around 80% detected once. The specimen was peripheral blood. These receptors came from a woman in her sixties or seventies with COVID-19, enrolled during active disease.

The chain has TRBV28 and TRBJ1-1; D remains unclear. V lost 7 bases, J lost 8 bases, and 14 bases lay in between. CDR3 length equals 12 residues. CDR1 is MDHEN and CDR2 is SYDVKM in the germline V gene. CDR3 coding DNA: TGTGCCAGCACCTTAGGGAGGCAGGAAGCTTTCTTT. Protein sequence: CASTLGRQEAFF.

The chain links TRBV7-2 to TRBJ1-2; maybe TRBD1 (5 bases). The CDR3 has 13 residues. The germline V gene has CDR1 SGHTA and CDR2 FQGNSA. Between the trimmed V and J ends, which lost 3 bases and 5 bases, there was a span of 10 bases. The CDR3 is CASSFNRRYGYTF. The CDR3 coding sequence is TGTGCCAGCAGCTTTAACAGGCGATATGGCTACACCTTC. The whole variable domain, remainder taken from reference TRBV7-2 and TRBJ1-2, is GAGVSQSPSNKVTEKGKDVELRCDPISGHTALYWYRQSLGQGLEFLIYFQGNSAPDKSGLPSDRFSAERTGGSVSTLTIQRTQQEDSAVYLCASSFNRRYGYTFGSGTRLTVV.

The V call is TRBV21-1, the J call TRBJ1-5; the table names TRBD1, a call not compared with the DNA. TRBV21-1 is a listed pseudogene. This CDR3 has 16 amino acids. The CDR3 DNA reads TGTGCCAGCAGGACGGACAGTCTCTATAGCAATCAGCCCCAGCATTTT. The encoded protein is CASRTDSLYSNQPQHF.

This chain joins TRBV29-1 and TRBJ2-7, with 9 positions matching TRBD1. Germline lookup yields CDR1 SQVTM and CDR2 ANQGSEA. The length of the CDR3 is 12 residues. Losses at the gene ends were 7 bases for V and 4 bases for J; bases not matched to a gene: 5. CDR3 bases: TGCAGCGGCGGGGACAGGGCGTACGAGCAGTACTTC. It encodes CSGGDRAYEQYF.

The J gene is TRBJ2-1, the V gene TRBV18, with D tentatively TRBD2 (5 bases). Per germline, CDR1 KGHSH and CDR2 LQKENI. Trimming took off 2 bases at V and 4 bases at J, with 15 bases between the two ends. The CDR3 runs 16 residues. The DNA for the CDR3 is TGTGCCAGCTCACCAATAGGAGCGAGGGTTTACAATGAGCAGTTCTTC. It translates to CASSPIGARVYNEQFF.

This clone was seen once. The CDR3 here is CASSSPGLRYEQYF. The CDR3 DNA reads TGTGCCAGTAGTTCCCCCGGACTAAGATACGAGCAGTACTTC. The J gene is TRBJ2-7, the V gene TRBV19; a weak D match, TRBD2 (6 bases). The CDR3 runs 14 residues. The ends were cut back, 5 bases at V and 4 bases at J, with 15 bases in the middle. Germline V gene sequence: CDR1 LNHDA, CDR2 SQIVND (reference sequence).

The genes are TRBV25-1 and TRBJ1-1; TRBD1 might be the D (6 bases). CDR3 length: 13 residues. Germline V gives CDR1 MGHDK, CDR2 SYGVNS. The germline V and J ends were trimmed by 4 bases and 7 bases, with 13 bases remaining between them. The CDR3, as DNA: TGTGCCAGCAGTGTCAGGGGCTCCCTTGAAGCTTTCTTT. The encoded protein is CASSVRGSLEAFF. Filled out from reference TRBV25-1 and TRBJ1-1, the complete variable domain reads EADIYQTPRYLVIGTGKKITLECSQTMGHDKMYWYQQDPGMELHLIHYSYGVNSTEKGDLSSESTVSRIRTEHFPLTLESARPSHTSQYLCASSVRGSLEAFFGQGTRLTVV.

The chain employs TRBV7-9 and TRBJ1-5; the match to TRBD1 covers 9 bases. This CDR3 contains 17 residues. V was pared by 5 bases and J by 0 bases, with 8 bases of the junction left unmatched. Per the germline V gene, CDR1 is SEHNR and CDR2 is FQNEAQ (reference sequence). The CDR3 nucleotides are TGTGCCAGCAGCCCAGGGACAGGGATTTATAGCAATCAGCCCCAGCATTTT. As protein: CASSPGTGIYSNQPQHF.

The genes are TRBV7-3 and TRBJ2-1; weak D call: TRBD1 (6 bases). Germline V CDR1 and CDR2: SGHTA, FQGTGA. The V end lost 2 bases, the J end lost 7 bases, and 12 bases lay between the germline ends. This CDR3 contains 14 residues. The CDR3 spells CASSLSRGGNEQFF. In DNA form, the CDR3 reads TGTGCCAGCAGCTTATCCAGGGGCGGAAATGAGCAGTTCTTC. Full variable domain (remainder filled in from reference TRBV7-3 and TRBJ2-1): GAGVSQTPSNKVTEKGKYVELRCDPISGHTALYWYRQSLGQGPEFLIYFQGTGAADDSGLPNDRFFAVRPEGSVSTLKIQRTERGDSAVYLCASSLSRGGNEQFFGPGTRLTVL.

The chain uses TRBV28 and TRBJ2-7, with 12 bases that match TRBD2. Germline V lookup: CDR1 MDHEN, CDR2 SYDVKM. V gave up 3 bases and J gave up 5 bases; unmatched junction bases: 5. The CDR3 has 15 residues. Here the CDR3 reads CASSFRLAGANEQYF. The CDR3 DNA is TGTGCCAGCAGTTTTAGACTAGCGGGAGCCAACGAGCAGTACTTC.